Below, 9 T cell receptor beta chains from the same sample are listed, as sequenced in a study of STAT3 mutations in large granular lymphocyte leukemia. Overall study findings and caveats: In T-cell large granular lymphocyte leukemia, about half of patients showed multiple immunodominant subclonotypes.

Their recognized antigens are unknown. Some clones are missing from TCRdb's copy, which holds only in-frame ones; the method was immunoSEQ multiplex PCR. The sample lists around 8,500 clones; 85% to 90% were seen once. Sequenced input: peripheral blood mononuclear cells. Every receptor here comes from a man of 80 years or more with T-cell large granular lymphocyte leukemia. Some clones in this sample may be carry-over from other donors' samples.

The rearrangement joins TRBV18 to TRBJ1-4; D gene uncertain. Trimming took 1 base from V and 0 from J, leaving 9 bases between them. Germline lookup yields CDR1 KGHSH and CDR2 LQKENI. There are 16 residues in the CDR3. The CDR3 sequence: CASSPLVGATNEKLFF. CDR3 bases: TGTGCCAGCTCACCACTTGTTGGTGCAACTAATGAAAAACTGTTTTTT.

This clone was seen a handful of times. This sequence joins TRBV6-1 and TRBJ2-7; perhaps D is TRBD1 or TRBD2 (5 bases each). This CDR3 is 14 amino acids long. CDR1 and CDR2 (germline): MNHNS, SASEGT. Deletions cut 6 bases from V and 0 bases from J, with 12 bases between. The CDR3 DNA is TGTGCCAGCAGCGAGGGGCCGAGCTCCTACGAGCAGTACTTC. It specifies CASSEGPSSYEQYF.

The chain employs TRBV7-9 and TRBJ2-7; TRBD1 matches 7 bases. With V trimmed by 1 base and J by 2 bases, 2 bases remained unmatched. This CDR3 has 14 amino acids. Germline lookup yields CDR1 SEHNR and CDR2 FQNEAQ (reference sequence). DNA for the CDR3: TGTGCCAGCAGCTTAGACGGGACAGCCTACGAGCAGTACTTC. It encodes CASSLDGTAYEQYF.

The V call is TRBV27, the J call TRBJ1-2; unclear D gene. From germline, CDR1 is MNHEY and CDR2 SMNVEV (reference sequence). V was clipped by 2 bases and J by 4 bases, with 11 bases between them. The CDR3 covers 14 residues. The CDR3 coding sequence is TGTGCCAGCAGTTTAGGCGCGGGAACCTATGGCTACACCTTC. It translates to CASSLGAGTYGYTF.

The chain joins TRBV18 to TRBJ1-2; D is unresolved. This CDR3 has 13 amino acids. V dropped 8 bases and J dropped 5 bases, with 15 bases sitting between them. The germline V gene encodes CDR1 KGHSH and CDR2 LQKENI. As DNA, the CDR3 is TGTGCCAGCCAGGCCCCCGGGGATTATGGCTACACCTTC. Its protein is CASQAPGDYGYTF.

This rearrangement joins TRBV6-5 to TRBJ2-3, with TRBD2 matching over 13 bases. From germline, CDR1 is MNHEY and CDR2 SVGAGI. Trimming removed 8 bases from V and 8 bases from J; junction bases left unmatched: 10. This CDR3 region has 15 residues. The CDR3 spells CASCKLAGGPGTQYF. DNA for the CDR3: TGTGCCAGCTGTAAACTAGCGGGGGGGCCGGGTACGCAGTATTTT.

This sequence joins TRBV6-5 and TRBJ2-1; D is unresolved. CDR3 length equals 15 residues. Germline V gene lookup returns CDR1 MNHEY and CDR2 SVGAGI. The V end lost 4 bases, the J end lost 0 bases, and 10 bases lay between the germline ends. In nucleotides, the CDR3 is TGTGCCAGCAGTTCAGCCAGCAACTCCTACAATGAGCAGTTCTTC. Encoded protein: CASSSASNSYNEQFF.

V usage is TRBV19 and J usage is TRBJ1-2, with D hard to call. The CDR3 runs 13 residues. Germline V gives CDR1 LNHDA, CDR2 SQIVND (reference sequence). Trimming pared 6 bases from V and 4 bases from J, leaving 12 bases between. Written as DNA, the CDR3 is TGTGCCAGTAGCCTAGACAATAGCTATGGCTACACCTTC. This encodes CASSLDNSYGYTF.

The genes are TRBV6-6 and TRBJ2-7; no definite D call. The CDR3 has 14 residues. V shed 2 bases and J shed 6 bases, with 14 bases lying between them. Germline V gene data show CDR1 as MNHNY and CDR2 as SVGAGI (reference sequence). CDR3 residues: CASSYDVRSREQYF. DNA of the CDR3: TGTGCCAGCAGTTACGACGTCCGAAGTCGCGAGCAGTACTTC.